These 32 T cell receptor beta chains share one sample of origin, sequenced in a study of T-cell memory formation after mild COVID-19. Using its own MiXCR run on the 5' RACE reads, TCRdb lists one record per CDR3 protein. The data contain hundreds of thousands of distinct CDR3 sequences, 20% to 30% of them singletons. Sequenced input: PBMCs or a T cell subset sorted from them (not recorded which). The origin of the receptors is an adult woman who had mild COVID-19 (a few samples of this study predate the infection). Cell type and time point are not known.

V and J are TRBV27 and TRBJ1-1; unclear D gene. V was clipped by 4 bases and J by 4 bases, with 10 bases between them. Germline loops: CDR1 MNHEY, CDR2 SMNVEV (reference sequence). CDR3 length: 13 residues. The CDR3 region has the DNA TGTGCCAGCAGTTATACGGGGTCCACTGAAGCTTTCTTT. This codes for CASSYTGSTEAFF.

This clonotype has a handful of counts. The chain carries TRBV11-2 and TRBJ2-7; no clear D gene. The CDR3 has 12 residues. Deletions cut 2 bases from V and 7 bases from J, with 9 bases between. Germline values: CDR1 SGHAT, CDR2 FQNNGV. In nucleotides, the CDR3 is TGTGCCAGCAGCTTATATCCGTTAGAGCAGTACTTC. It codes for CASSLYPLEQYF.

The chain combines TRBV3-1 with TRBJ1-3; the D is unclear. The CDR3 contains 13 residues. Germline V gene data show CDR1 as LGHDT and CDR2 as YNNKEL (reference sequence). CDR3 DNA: TGTGCTGTGAGGCGGAGCTCTGGAAACACCATATATTTT. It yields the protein CAVRRSSGNTIYF.

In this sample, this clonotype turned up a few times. CDR3: CAWKTPGLNPYNEQFF. The CDR3 DNA reads TGTGCCTGGAAAACGCCGGGACTAAATCCTTACAATGAGCAGTTCTTC. J is TRBJ2-1 and V is TRBV30, with 7 bases that match TRBD2. The CDR3 has 16 amino acids. CDR1 and CDR2 from the germline V gene are GTSNPN and SVGIG (reference sequence). The V gene end was trimmed by 4 bases and the J gene end by 4 bases; junction bases not matched to a gene: 13.

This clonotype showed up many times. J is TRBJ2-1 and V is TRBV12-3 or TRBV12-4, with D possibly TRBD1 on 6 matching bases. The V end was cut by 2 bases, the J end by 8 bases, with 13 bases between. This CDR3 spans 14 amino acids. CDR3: CASSLKQGSHEQFF. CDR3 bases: TGTGCCAGCAGTTTAAAACAGGGTAGCCATGAGCAGTTCTTC.

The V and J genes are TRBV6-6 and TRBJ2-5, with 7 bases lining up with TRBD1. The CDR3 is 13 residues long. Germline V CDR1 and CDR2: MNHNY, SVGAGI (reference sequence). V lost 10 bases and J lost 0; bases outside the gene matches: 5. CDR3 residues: CATRQGDQETQYF. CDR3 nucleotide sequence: TGTGCCACTCGCCAGGGGGACCAAGAGACCCAGTACTTC.

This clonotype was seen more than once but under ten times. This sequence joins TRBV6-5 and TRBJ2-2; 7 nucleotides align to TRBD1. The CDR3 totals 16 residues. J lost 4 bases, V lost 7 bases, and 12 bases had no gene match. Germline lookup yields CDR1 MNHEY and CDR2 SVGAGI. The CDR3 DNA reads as TGTGCCAGCACTCAACCGACAGGGCCTGGCACCGGGGAGCTGTTTTTT. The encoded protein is CASTQPTGPGTGELFF.

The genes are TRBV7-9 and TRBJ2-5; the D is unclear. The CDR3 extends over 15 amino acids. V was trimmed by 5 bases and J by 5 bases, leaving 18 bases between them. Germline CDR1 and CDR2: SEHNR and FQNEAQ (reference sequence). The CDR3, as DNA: TGTGCCAGCAGCCCGGCTGGCCCCGGGTGGGAGACCCAGTACTTC. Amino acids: CASSPAGPGWETQYF.

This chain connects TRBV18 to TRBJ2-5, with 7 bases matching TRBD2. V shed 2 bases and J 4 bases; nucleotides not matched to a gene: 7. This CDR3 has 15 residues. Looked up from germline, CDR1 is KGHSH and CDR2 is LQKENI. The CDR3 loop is CASSPTSAIGETQYF. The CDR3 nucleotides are TGTGCCAGCTCACCAACTAGCGCTATAGGAGAGACCCAGTACTTC.

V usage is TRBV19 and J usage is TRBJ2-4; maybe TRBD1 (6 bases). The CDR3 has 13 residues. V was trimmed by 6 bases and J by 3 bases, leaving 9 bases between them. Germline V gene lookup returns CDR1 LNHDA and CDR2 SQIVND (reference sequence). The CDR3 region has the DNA TGTGCCAGTAGGGACAGAGACAAAAACATTCAGTACTTC. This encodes CASRDRDKNIQYF.

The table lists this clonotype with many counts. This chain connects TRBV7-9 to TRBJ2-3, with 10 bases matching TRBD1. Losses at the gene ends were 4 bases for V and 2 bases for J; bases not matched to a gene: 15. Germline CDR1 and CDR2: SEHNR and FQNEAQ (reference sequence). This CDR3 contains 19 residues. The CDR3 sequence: CASSSPLPDRGLYTDTQYF. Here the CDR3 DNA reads TGTGCCAGCAGCTCCCCACTCCCAGACAGGGGGCTCTACACAGATACGCAGTATTTT.

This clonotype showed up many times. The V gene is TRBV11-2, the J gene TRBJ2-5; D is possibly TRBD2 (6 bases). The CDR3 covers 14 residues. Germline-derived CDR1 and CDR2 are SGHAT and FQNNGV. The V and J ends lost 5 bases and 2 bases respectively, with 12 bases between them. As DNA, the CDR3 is TGTGCCAGCAGCCCTCCCGGGACTCAAGAGACCCAGTACTTC. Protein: CASSPPGTQETQYF.

The CDR3 DNA is TGTGCCACCAGTGATTTGCAAATCGGCGGGAGGGGAGATACGCAGTATTTT. Translation gives CATSDLQIGGRGDTQYF. The chain combines TRBV24-1 with TRBJ2-3; 9 nucleotides agree with TRBD2. V lost 0 bases to trimming and J lost 5 bases; unmatched junction nucleotides: 8. The CDR3 runs 17 residues. Germline lookup yields CDR1 KGHDR and CDR2 SFDVKD.

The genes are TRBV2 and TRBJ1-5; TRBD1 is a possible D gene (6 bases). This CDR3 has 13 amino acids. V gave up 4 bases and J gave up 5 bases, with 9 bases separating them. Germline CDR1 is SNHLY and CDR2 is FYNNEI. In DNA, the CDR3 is TGTGCCAGCAGTGTACAGGGTTATCAGCCCCAGCATTTT. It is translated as CASSVQGYQPQHF.

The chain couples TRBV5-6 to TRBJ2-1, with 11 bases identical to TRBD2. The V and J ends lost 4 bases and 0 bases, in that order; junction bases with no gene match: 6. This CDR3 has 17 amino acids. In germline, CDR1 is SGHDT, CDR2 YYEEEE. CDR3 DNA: TGTGCCAGCAGCCCGTCGCTAGCGGGGGGCTCCTACAATGAGCAGTTCTTC. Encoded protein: CASSPSLAGGSYNEQFF.

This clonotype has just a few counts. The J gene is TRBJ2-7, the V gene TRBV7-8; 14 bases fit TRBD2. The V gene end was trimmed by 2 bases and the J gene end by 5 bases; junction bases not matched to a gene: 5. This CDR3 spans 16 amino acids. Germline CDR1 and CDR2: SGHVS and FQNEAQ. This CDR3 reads CASSLRLAGGSHEQYF. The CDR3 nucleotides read TGTGCCAGCAGCTTAAGACTAGCGGGAGGGTCCCACGAGCAGTACTTC.

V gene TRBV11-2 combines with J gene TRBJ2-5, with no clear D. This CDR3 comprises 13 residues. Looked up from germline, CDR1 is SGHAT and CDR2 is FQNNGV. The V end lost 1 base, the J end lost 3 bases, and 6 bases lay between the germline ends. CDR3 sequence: CASSLGWEETQYF. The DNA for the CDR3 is TGTGCCAGCAGCTTAGGGTGGGAAGAGACCCAGTACTTC.

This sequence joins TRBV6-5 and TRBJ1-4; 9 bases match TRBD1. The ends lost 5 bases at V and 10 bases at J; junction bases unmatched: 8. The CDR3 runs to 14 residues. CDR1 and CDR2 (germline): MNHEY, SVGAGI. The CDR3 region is CASSMGQGDGKLFF. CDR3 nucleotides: TGTGCCAGCAGTATGGGACAGGGTGACGGAAAACTGTTTTTT.

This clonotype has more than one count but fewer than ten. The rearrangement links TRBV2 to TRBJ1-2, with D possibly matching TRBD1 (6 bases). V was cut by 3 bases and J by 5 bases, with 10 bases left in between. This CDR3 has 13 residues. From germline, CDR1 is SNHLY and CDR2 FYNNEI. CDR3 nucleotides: TGTGCCAGCAGTGAGGGGCAGGGGTATGGCTACACCTTC. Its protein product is CASSEGQGYGYTF.

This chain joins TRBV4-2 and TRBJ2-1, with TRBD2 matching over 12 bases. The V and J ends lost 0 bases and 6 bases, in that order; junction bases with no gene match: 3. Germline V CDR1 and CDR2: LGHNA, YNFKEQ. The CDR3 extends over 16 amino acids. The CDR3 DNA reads TGTGCCAGCAGCCAAGATACGACTAGCGGGAGCAATGAGCAGTTCTTC. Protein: CASSQDTTSGSNEQFF.

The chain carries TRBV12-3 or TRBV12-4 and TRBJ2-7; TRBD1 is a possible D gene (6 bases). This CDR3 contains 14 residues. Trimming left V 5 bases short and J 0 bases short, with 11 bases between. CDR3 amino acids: CASSPRTASYEQYF. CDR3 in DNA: TGTGCCAGCAGTCCCAGGACAGCCTCCTACGAGCAGTACTTC.

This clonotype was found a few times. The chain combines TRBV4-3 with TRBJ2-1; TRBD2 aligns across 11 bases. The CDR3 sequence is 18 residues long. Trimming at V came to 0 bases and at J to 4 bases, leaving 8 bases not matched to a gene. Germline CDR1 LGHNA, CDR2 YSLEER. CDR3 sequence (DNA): TGCGCCAGCAGCCAAGATCGTGCGACTAGCGGGGCTTACAATGAGCAGTTCTTC. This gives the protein CASSQDRATSGAYNEQFF.

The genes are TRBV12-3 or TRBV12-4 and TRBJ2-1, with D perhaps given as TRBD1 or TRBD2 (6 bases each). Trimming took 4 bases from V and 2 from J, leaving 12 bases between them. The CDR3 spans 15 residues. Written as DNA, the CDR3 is TGTGCCAGCAGTTGGGGGGACAAGCCCTACAATGAGCAGTTCTTC. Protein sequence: CASSWGDKPYNEQFF.

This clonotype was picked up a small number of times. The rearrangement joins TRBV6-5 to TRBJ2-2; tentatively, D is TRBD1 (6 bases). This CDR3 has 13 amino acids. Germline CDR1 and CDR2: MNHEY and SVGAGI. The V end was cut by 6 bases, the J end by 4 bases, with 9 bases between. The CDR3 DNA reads TGTGCCAGCAGCCGGACAGTCACCGGGGAGCTGTTTTTT. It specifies CASSRTVTGELFF.

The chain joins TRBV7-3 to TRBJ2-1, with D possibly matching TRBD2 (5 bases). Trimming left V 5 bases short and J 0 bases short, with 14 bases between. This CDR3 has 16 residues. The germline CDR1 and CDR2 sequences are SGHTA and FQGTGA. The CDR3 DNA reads TGTGCCAGCAGCCCCGACGGGGTGAGCTCCTACAATGAGCAGTTCTTC. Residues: CASSPDGVSSYNEQFF.

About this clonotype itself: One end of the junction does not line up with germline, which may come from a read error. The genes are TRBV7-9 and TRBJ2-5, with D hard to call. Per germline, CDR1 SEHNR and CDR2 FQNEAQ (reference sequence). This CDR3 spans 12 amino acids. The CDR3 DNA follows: TGTGCCAGCAGCTTACCCTCGGAAAATTTCAACTTC. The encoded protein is CASSLPSENFNF.

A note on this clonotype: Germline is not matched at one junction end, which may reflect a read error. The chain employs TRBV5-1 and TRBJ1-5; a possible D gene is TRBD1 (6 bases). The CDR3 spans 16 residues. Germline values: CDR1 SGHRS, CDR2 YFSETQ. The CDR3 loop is CASSLDAGASSQPQHF. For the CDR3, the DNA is TGCGCCAGCAGCTTGGATGCAGGGGCAAGCAGTCAGCCCCAGCATTTT.

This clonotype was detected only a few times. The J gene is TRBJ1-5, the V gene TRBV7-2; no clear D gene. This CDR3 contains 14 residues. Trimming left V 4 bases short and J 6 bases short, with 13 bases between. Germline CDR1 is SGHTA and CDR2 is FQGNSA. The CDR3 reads CASSSRSGSQPQHF. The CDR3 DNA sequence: TGTGCCAGCAGCTCCAGGTCAGGTAGTCAGCCCCAGCATTTT.

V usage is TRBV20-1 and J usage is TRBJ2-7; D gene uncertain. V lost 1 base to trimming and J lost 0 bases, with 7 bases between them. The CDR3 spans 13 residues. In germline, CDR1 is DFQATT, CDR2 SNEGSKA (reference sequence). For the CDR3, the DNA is TGCAGTGCTAGAGTCGCAGCCTCCTACGAGCAGTACTTC. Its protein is CSARVAASYEQYF.

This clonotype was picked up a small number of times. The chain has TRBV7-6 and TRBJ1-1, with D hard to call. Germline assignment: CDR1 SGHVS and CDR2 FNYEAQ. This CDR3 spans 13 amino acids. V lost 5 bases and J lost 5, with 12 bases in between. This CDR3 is CASSRSRITEAFF. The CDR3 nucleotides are TGTGCCAGCAGCAGAAGCAGGATAACTGAAGCTTTCTTT.

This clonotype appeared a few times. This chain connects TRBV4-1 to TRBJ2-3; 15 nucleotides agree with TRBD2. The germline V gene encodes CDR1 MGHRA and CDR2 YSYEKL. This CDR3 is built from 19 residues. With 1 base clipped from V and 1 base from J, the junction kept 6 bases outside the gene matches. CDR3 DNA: TGCGCCAGCAGCCAAGGGACTAGCGGGGGGGCGGTTGGCACAGATACGCAGTATTTT. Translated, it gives CASSQGTSGGAVGTDTQYF.

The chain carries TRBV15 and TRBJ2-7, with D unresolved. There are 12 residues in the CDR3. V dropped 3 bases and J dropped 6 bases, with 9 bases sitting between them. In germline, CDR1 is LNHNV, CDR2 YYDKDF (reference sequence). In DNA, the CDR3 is TGTGCCACCAGCAGGTACAGCAGCGAGCAGTACTTC. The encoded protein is CATSRYSSEQYF.